Reported below is one T cell receptor beta chain. Its antigen remains unknown. With 60 Vbeta and 13 Jbeta primers, the PCR was carried out. Here immunoSEQ multiplex PCR was the method, and the copy in TCRdb shows in-frame clones only, minus some. Among under 300,000 clones listed, around 80% were seen once. Germline assignment: CDR1 SGHAT and CDR2 FQNNGV. The CDR3 spans 15 residues. With 0 bases removed from V and 1 base from J, the gap between germline ends came to 10 bases. The sample belongs to a study of cytomegalovirus exposure and HLA in healthy donors. Study-level points and caveats: Analysis performed later showed TCR beta chains linked to HLA being more clonally expanded than equally common others. Specificity of a few CMV-associated chains for CMV antigens was verified in vitro. Association with HLA alleles at 0.05 false discovery rate was found for around 17,000 TCR beta sequences in a later analysis. TCR beta V- and J-gene trimming was later associated with a missense DCLRE1C variant.

The sample was PBMCs. The gene calls are TRBV11-2 and TRBJ2-7, with D maybe TRBD2 (5 bases). The TCR sequence derives from an older woman in good health and CMV-seropositive. CDR3: CASSLEGAASYEQYF. For the CDR3, the DNA is TGTGCCAGCAGCTTAGAAGGAGCGGCATCCTACGAGCAGTACTTC.